The clone carrying this TCR beta chain has a handful of counts. The length of the CDR3 is 14 residues. Germline-derived CDR1 and CDR2 are LGHNA and YSLEER. V lost 0 bases, J lost 2 bases, and 8 bases lay in between. This sample was included in a study of cytomegalovirus exposure and HLA in healthy donors. Healthy bone marrow donors formed the donor group. This PCR relied on a set of 60 Vbeta primers and 13 Jbeta primers. Produced via immunoSEQ multiplex PCR; TCRdb's table is partial and in-frame only. The sample yields about 180,000 clones, over 70% seen once. The specimen sequenced was PBMCs. V and J are TRBV4-3 and TRBJ2-7; D uncertain. This TCR came from a man in his thirties or forties in good health and CMV-seropositive. Written as DNA, the CDR3 is TGCGCCAGCAGCCAAGATCGACACACCTACGAGCAGTACTTC. It encodes CASSQDRHTYEQYF.